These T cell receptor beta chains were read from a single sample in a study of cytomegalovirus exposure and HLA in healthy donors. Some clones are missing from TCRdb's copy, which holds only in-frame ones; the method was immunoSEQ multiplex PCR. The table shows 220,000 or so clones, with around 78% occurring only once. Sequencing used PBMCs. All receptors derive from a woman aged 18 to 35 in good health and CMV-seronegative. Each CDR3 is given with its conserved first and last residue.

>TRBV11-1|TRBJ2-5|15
CASSSQPAGEETQYF
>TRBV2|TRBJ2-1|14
CAWGGLAGYNEQFF
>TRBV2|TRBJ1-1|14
CASSEGGPYTEAFF
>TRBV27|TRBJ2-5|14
CASKVRAYQETQYF
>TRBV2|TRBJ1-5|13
CASSTETNQPQHF
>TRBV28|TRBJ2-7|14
CASSSTPGRGKQYF
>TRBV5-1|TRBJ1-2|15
CASSYGTGGPDGYTF
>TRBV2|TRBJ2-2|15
CASAGASGNTGELFF
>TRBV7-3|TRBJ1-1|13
CASSLGGTDVAFF
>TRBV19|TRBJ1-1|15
CASSIRTGPVPEAFF
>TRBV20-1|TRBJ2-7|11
CSARTSYEQYF
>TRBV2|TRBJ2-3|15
CASSGEQLGPDTQYF
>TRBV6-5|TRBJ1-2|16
CASSYSGKGDGYGYTF
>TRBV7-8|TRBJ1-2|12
CASSPDRVGYTF
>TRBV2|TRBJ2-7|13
CASAGSGPYEQYF
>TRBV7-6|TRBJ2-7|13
CASSGDTSGEQYF
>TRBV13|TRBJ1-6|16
CASSSAGQVVNSPLHF